The rows below give T cell receptor beta chains drawn from one sample of a study of blood T cell repertoires in COVID-19. This table comes from immunoSEQ multiplex PCR, and its TCRdb copy is limited to in-frame clones, with some not included. This sample has under 250,000 clones; over 80% occur once, and the top ten carry just over 2.5%. Sample: PBMCs or T cells enriched from blood (not recorded which). The receptors were sampled from a woman aged 25 to 45 with acute COVID-19. Each CDR3 is given with its conserved first and last residue. The D gene is left open where the match is weak. A row's size may be missing; if present it is once, few, many or a size class.

v_call	cdr3_length	clone_size	j_call	d_call	cdr3_aa	cdr3_nt
TRBV5-6	14	NA	TRBJ1-5	NA	CASSFRGPNQPQHF	TGTGCCAGCAGCTTTAGAGGGCCAAATCAGCCCCAGCATTTT
TRBV10-3	16	NA	TRBJ1-4	TRBD1	CAISETDRGQNEKLFF	TGTGCCATCAGTGAGACGGACAGGGGGCAAAATGAAAAACTGTTTTTT
TRBV27	16	NA	TRBJ2-1	TRBD2	CASSLPSGGAYNEQFF	TGTGCCAGCAGTTTACCTAGCGGGGGGGCCTACAATGAGCAGTTCTTC
TRBV19	13	NA	TRBJ1-2	NA	CASAAGGIEGYTF	TGTGCCAGTGCCGCGGGGGGAATAGAGGGCTACACCTTC
TRBV6-5	16	NA	TRBJ1-2	NA	CASSSDYNRVSYGYTF	TGTGCCAGCAGTTCAGACTACAACAGGGTTTCCTATGGCTACACCTTC
TRBV12-3/TRBV12-4	12	once	TRBJ1-6	NA	CASSFHRGPLHF	TGTGCCAGCAGTTTTCATAGGGGACCCCTCCACTTT
TRBV10-3	14	NA	TRBJ2-7	NA	CAISDRPSSYEQYF	TGTGCCATCAGTGACAGGCCCTCTTCCTACGAGCAGTACTTC
TRBV11-2	16	NA	TRBJ2-3	TRBD1	CASSVSTGGGADTQYF	TGTGCCAGCAGCGTATCTACAGGGGGTGGAGCGGATACGCAGTATTTT
TRBV7-2	14	few	TRBJ2-5	NA	CASSRGAGRETQYF	TGTGCCAGCAGCCGGGGAGCAGGGAGGGAGACCCAGTACTTC
TRBV24-1	16	NA	TRBJ1-5	NA	CATSLAYRDSNQPQHF	TGTGCCACCAGTCTCGCTTACAGGGATAGCAATCAGCCCCAGCATTTT
TRBV13	14	NA	TRBJ1-3	NA	CASSRANSGNTIYF	TGTGCCAGCAGCCGAGCAAACTCTGGAAACACCATATATTTT
TRBV5-1	13	NA	TRBJ1-3	TRBD1	CASSKGQGDTIYF	TGCGCCAGCAGCAAGGGACAGGGAGACACCATATATTTT
TRBV4-1	18	once	TRBJ2-7	TRBD1	CASSQEQPGQGVLYEQYF	TGCGCCAGCAGCCAAGAGCAACCGGGACAGGGAGTTCTCTACGAGCAGTACTTC
TRBV4-3	17	NA	TRBJ1-4	NA	CASSQDPGGESGEKLFF	TGCGCCAGCAGCCAAGACCCCGGGGGGGAGTCTGGGGAAAAACTGTTTTTT